This entry is about one TCR beta chain. Trimming took off 4 bases at V and 4 bases at J, with 10 bases between the two ends. Germline CDR1 reads WSHSY; CDR2 reads SAAADI. The CDR3 totals 13 residues. It was with random hexamers that about 0.45 to 1 ug RNA was reverse transcribed. The method of amplification for TCR beta CDR3 was immunoSEQ multiplex PCR, covering 54 Vbeta and 13 Jbeta. In TCRdb, the immunoSEQ multiplex PCR reads were re-called with MiXCR into one record per CDR3 protein. The repertoire holds under 200,000 distinct CDR3 sequences, 85% to 95% seen once, with about 0.16% in the top ten. The data were obtained in a study of CD8 T cells in Susac syndrome. The T cells that were sequenced for TCR beta were CD8+ and CD4+ cells from blood. Included as multiple sclerosis controls were treatment-naive patients who had stable or active relapsing-remitting disease. Through negative isolation, CD4+ and CD8+ T cells were obtained, while TEMRA cells were enriched using FACS.

This sequence joins TRBV10-2 and TRBJ1-2; D gene uncertain. This clonotype originated in a human donor with multiple sclerosis. Sequenced input: CD8+ T cells from PBMCs. In DNA form, the CDR3 reads TGCGCCAGCAGTGGGTTACAGCTCTATGGCTACACCTTC. It codes for CASSGLQLYGYTF.